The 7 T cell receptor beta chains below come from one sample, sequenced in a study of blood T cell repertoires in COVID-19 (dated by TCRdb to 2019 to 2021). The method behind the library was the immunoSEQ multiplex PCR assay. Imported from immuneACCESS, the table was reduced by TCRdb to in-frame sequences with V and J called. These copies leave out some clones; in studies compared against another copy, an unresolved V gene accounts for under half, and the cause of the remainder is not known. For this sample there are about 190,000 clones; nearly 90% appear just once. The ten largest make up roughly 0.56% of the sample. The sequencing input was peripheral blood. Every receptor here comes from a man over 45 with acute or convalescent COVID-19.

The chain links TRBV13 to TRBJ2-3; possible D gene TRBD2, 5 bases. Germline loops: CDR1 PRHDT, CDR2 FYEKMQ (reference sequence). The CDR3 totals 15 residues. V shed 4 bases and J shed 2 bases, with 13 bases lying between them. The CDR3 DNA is TGTGCCAGCAGCTGGCGAGGGCCGCCCACAGATACGCAGTATTTT. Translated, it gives CASSWRGPPTDTQYF.

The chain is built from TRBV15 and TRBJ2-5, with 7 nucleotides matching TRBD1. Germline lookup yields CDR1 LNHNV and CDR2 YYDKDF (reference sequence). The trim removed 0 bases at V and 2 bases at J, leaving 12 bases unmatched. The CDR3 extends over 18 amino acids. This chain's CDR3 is CATSRDLGGTVRQETQYF. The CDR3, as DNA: TGTGCCACCAGCAGAGATCTGGGTGGGACAGTCAGACAAGAGACCCAGTACTTC.

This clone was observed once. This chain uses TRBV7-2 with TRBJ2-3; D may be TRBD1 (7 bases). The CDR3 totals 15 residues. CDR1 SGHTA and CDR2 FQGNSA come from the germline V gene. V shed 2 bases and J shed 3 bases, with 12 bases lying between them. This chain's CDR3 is CASSLFQGGTDTQYF. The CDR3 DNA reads TGTGCCAGCAGCTTATTTCAGGGGGGTACAGATACGCAGTATTTT.

As DNA, the CDR3 is TGTGCCACCGCGGGTTCGGATTTGGCCACCGGGGAGCTGTTTTTT. Translation: CATAGSDLATGELFF. The chain joins TRBV19 to TRBJ2-2, with D perhaps TRBD2 (5 bases). Per the germline V gene, CDR1 is LNHDA and CDR2 is SQIVND (reference sequence). Trimming took 10 bases from V and 4 from J, leaving 19 bases between them. The CDR3 is 15 amino acids.

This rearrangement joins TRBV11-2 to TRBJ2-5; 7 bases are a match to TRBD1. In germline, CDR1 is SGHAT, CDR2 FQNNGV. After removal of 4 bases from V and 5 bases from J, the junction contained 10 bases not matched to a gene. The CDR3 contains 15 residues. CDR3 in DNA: TGTGCCAGCAGCTCTGGGCCACAGGGGTGGGAGACCCAGTACTTC. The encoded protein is CASSSGPQGWETQYF.

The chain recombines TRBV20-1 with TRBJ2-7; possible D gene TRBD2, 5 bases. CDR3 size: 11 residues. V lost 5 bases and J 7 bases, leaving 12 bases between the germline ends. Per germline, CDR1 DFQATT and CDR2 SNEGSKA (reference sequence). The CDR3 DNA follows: TGCAGTGCTGGGAGCTTTCGAGAGCAGTACTTC. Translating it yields CSAGSFREQYF.

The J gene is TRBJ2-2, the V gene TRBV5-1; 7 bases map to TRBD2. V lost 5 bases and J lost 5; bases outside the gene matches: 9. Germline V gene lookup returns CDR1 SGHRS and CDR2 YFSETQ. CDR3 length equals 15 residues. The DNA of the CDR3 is TGCGCCAGCAGTGGGGCTAGCGGAAGGACCGGGGAGCTGTTTTTT. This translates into CASSGASGRTGELFF.